This T cell receptor beta chain was profiled in a study of T-cell memory formation after mild COVID-19. Turning to the study itself: Most TCR clusters belonged to a single donor.

The study's findings and limits: Memory sampled before infection contained some responding clones, suggesting cross-reactive memory joined.

In this sample, this clonotype turned up many times. The antigen is unknown. Libraries for TCRalpha and TCRbeta carried sample barcodes and unique molecular identifiers via 5'RACE. TCRdb itself ran the 5' RACE reads through MiXCR, one entry per CDR3 protein. This table holds approximately 45,000 distinct CDR3 sequences, over 6.5% found once. The sequence came from an adult who had mild COVID-19 (a few samples of this study predate the infection). Cell type and time point are not known. Sequencing input: PBMCs or a T cell subset sorted from them (not recorded which).

The CDR3 sequence is CSAANRGSRQAFF. Here the CDR3 DNA reads TGCAGCGCTGCGAACAGGGGAAGTCGCCAAGCTTTCTTT. The rearrangement uses TRBV29-1 and TRBJ1-1; 7 bases match TRBD1. The length of the CDR3 is 13 residues. Germline CDR1 reads SQVTM; CDR2 reads ANQGSEA. The ends lost 7 bases at V and 9 bases at J; junction bases unmatched: 14. Drawing the rest from reference TRBV29-1 and TRBJ1-1, the complete variable domain is SAVISQKPSRDICQRGTSLTIQCQVDSQVTMMFWYRQQPGQSLTLIATANQGSEATYESGFVIDKFPISRPNLTFSTLTVSNMSPEDSSIYLCSAANRGSRQAFFGQGTRLTVV.